Each of the 27 T cell receptor beta chains below was sequenced from the same sample in a study of T cells after yellow fever vaccination. MiXCR, applied by TCRdb to the 5' RACE reads, yields one record per CDR3 protein. The top ten clones hold roughly 43% of a sample with under 150,000 distinct CDR3 sequences, around 15% of them seen once. Sequences were derived from CD8+ T cells sorted from PBMCs, sampled 5 days after the yellow fever booster vaccination. Receptor source: a man younger than 35 who received the YFV17D yellow fever vaccine.

The rearrangement uses TRBV7-9 and TRBJ2-2; D ambiguous. Looked up from germline, CDR1 is SEHNR and CDR2 is FQNEAQ (reference sequence). Trimming took off 3 bases at V and 2 bases at J, with 19 bases between the two ends. The CDR3 is 18 residues long. The CDR3 DNA follows: TGTGCCAGCAGCTTTCAAGGGTTCACTCCGAGAAACACCGGGGAGCTGTTTTTT. Amino acids: CASSFQGFTPRNTGELFF.

This clonotype turned up a few times. The rearrangement joins TRBV4-1 to TRBJ2-2, with D possibly matching TRBD2 (5 bases). Germline-derived CDR1 and CDR2 are MGHRA and YSYEKL. V lost 4 bases to trimming and J lost 9 bases, with 15 bases between them. This CDR3 is 14 amino acids long. The CDR3 sequence is CASSPTVGGRELFF. In nucleotides, the CDR3 is TGCGCCAGCAGCCCCACGGTTGGAGGCCGGGAGCTGTTTTTT.

The genes are TRBV4-3 and TRBJ2-1, with 11 bases that match TRBD1. In germline, CDR1 is LGHNA, CDR2 YSLEER. The CDR3 consists of 15 residues. The V gene end was trimmed by 3 bases and the J gene end by 8 bases; junction bases not matched to a gene: 6. CDR3 residues: CASSQGTGGFDEQFF. The CDR3 region has the DNA TGCGCCAGCAGCCAGGGGACAGGGGGTTTTGATGAGCAGTTCTTC.

This clonotype was detected a few times. This chain links TRBV27 with TRBJ1-1; the D gene is possibly TRBD1 (5 bases). The V gene lost 8 bases and the J gene lost 6 bases, with 10 bases spanning the gap. Germline V gene lookup returns CDR1 MNHEY and CDR2 SMNVEV (reference sequence). The CDR3 is made up of 11 amino acids. The CDR3 sequence is CASLGGAEAFF. The DNA for the CDR3 is TGTGCCAGCCTCGGGGGGGCTGAAGCTTTCTTT.

This clonotype was seen only a few times. The J gene is TRBJ2-7, the V gene TRBV11-2; a possible D gene is TRBD1 (7 bases). V lost 1 base and J lost 2, with 12 bases in between. The CDR3 totals 15 residues. CDR1 and CDR2 (germline): SGHAT, FQNNGV. CDR3 sequence: CASSLGQGGPYEQYF. DNA for the CDR3: TGTGCCAGCAGCTTAGGTCAGGGGGGTCCCTACGAGCAGTACTTC.

This rearrangement joins TRBV12-3 or TRBV12-4 to TRBJ2-2; 7 positions match TRBD2. Losses at the gene ends were 6 bases for V and 5 bases for J; bases not matched to a gene: 9. CDR3 length equals 15 residues. The CDR3 DNA reads TGTGCCAGCAGGGAGGCGGGGGTAGAGACCGGGGAGCTGTTTTTT. Residues: CASREAGVETGELFF.

V and J are TRBV29-1 and TRBJ2-5, with D possibly being TRBD1 (6 bases). Germline values: CDR1 SQVTM, CDR2 ANQGSEA. Trimming took off 7 bases at V and 2 bases at J, with 20 bases between the two ends. CDR3 length: 15 amino acids. The CDR3 sequence is CSATGMGPRQETQYF. The CDR3 DNA reads TGCAGCGCGACAGGAATGGGGCCCCGACAAGAGACCCAGTACTTC.

The V gene is TRBV7-9, the J gene TRBJ2-3; TRBD2 is a possible D gene (5 bases). Deletions cut 4 bases from V and 6 bases from J, with 14 bases between. This CDR3 contains 14 residues. Germline V lookup: CDR1 SEHNR, CDR2 FQNEAQ (reference sequence). In DNA form, the CDR3 reads TGTGCCAGCAGCTCCGCTAAGAGGACTGATACGCAGTATTTT. Its translation: CASSSAKRTDTQYF.

This clonotype was seen a few times. The chain is built from TRBV4-1 and TRBJ2-4; D may match TRBD1 or TRBD2 (6 bases each). CDR1 and CDR2 from the germline V gene are MGHRA and YSYEKL. This CDR3 is built from 15 residues. V lost 0 bases and J 7 bases, leaving 13 bases between the germline ends. CDR3 sequence: CASSQDRGPGNIQYF. The CDR3 nucleotides are TGCGCCAGCAGCCAAGACCGGGGGCCCGGGAACATTCAGTACTTC.

This CDR3 is CASSQDSSSPNYGYTF. The DNA of the CDR3 is TGCGCCAGCAGCCAAGATAGTAGCAGTCCTAACTATGGCTACACCTTC. The chain joins TRBV4-3 to TRBJ1-2; the D is unclear. The CDR3 spans 16 residues. V was pared by 0 bases and J by 0 bases, with 11 bases between. Per germline, CDR1 LGHNA and CDR2 YSLEER.

The chain links TRBV11-2 to TRBJ2-1, with TRBD1 matching 7 bases. Germline CDR1 SGHAT, CDR2 FQNNGV. V lost 3 bases to trimming and J lost 9 bases; unmatched junction nucleotides: 5. The CDR3 has 13 residues. The CDR3 spells CASSFLGGVEQFF. The CDR3 nucleotides are TGTGCCAGCAGCTTTTTAGGGGGCGTTGAGCAGTTCTTC.

The gene calls are TRBV6-2 or TRBV6-3 and TRBJ1-2; D is perhaps TRBD1 (5 bases). With 0 bases removed from V and 6 bases from J, the gap between germline ends came to 5 bases. The CDR3 is made up of 12 amino acids. CDR1 is MNHEY, CDR2 SVGEGT, per germline. The CDR3, as DNA: TGTGCCAGCAGTTACTCCAGGGATGGCTACACCTTC. Amino acids: CASSYSRDGYTF.

This clonotype was seen only a few times. The J gene is TRBJ1-5, the V gene TRBV28; D may be TRBD1 (6 bases). V was clipped by 6 bases and J by 5 bases, with 14 bases between them. The CDR3 length is 14 residues. Germline V gives CDR1 MDHEN, CDR2 SYDVKM. Here the CDR3 reads CASRLGGRHQPQHF. The DNA of the CDR3 is TGTGCCAGCAGACTAGGGGGGAGGCATCAGCCCCAGCATTTT.

V and J are TRBV6-2 or TRBV6-3 and TRBJ1-1, with a weak D call TRBD1 (6 bases). Deletions cut 0 bases from V and 10 bases from J, with 9 bases between. Germline CDR1 and CDR2: MNHEY and SVGEGT. This CDR3 is 12 amino acids long. This CDR3 reads CASSYSKDRAFF. The DNA for the CDR3 is TGTGCCAGCAGTTACTCAAAGGACAGAGCTTTCTTT.

This clonotype has just a few counts. The chain uses TRBV10-2 and TRBJ2-1, with a possible D match to TRBD1 (5 bases). Trimming stripped 7 bases from V and 10 bases from J, with 11 bases between. CDR3 length: 11 residues. The germline gives CDR1 WSHSY, CDR2 SAAADI. The CDR3 sequence is CASNRGEEQFF. CDR3 DNA sequence: TGCGCCAGCAATAGGGGTGAGGAGCAGTTCTTC.

In this sample, this clonotype turned up a few times. V gene TRBV7-9 combines with J gene TRBJ1-2, with D perhaps matching TRBD1 (6 bases). CDR3 length: 14 residues. CDR1 SEHNR and CDR2 FQNEAQ come from the germline V gene (reference sequence). Trimming removed 1 base at V and 8 bases at J, with 14 bases between. CDR3 loop: CASSLEAGAAGYTF. The CDR3, as DNA: TGTGCCAGCAGCTTAGAGGCAGGGGCCGCCGGCTACACCTTC.

J is TRBJ2-1 and V is TRBV20-1, with D unclear. CDR1 and CDR2 (germline): DFQATT, SNEGSKA (reference sequence). Deletions cut 6 bases from V and 5 bases from J, with 11 bases between. The length of the CDR3 is 12 residues. The CDR3 here is CSASTPHNEQFF. For the CDR3, the DNA is TGCAGTGCCAGTACCCCCCACAATGAGCAGTTCTTC.

This clonotype was seen only a few times. The chain is built from TRBV6-6 and TRBJ2-5; D uncertain. Germline V CDR1 and CDR2: MNHNY, SVGAGI (reference sequence). V was pared by 6 bases and J by 2 bases, with 7 bases between. This CDR3 has 12 residues. CDR3 loop: CASRAGQETQYF. The CDR3, as DNA: TGTGCCAGCAGAGCTGGACAAGAGACCCAGTACTTC.

The chain has TRBV12-3 or TRBV12-4 and TRBJ1-5; D possibly corresponds to TRBD1 (5 bases). The CDR3 runs to 17 residues. Trimming cost V 4 bases and J 5 bases, with 21 bases left between them. The CDR3 DNA sequence: TGTGCCAGCAGTTCCGACGATGTTAAGTTGGGGGATCAGCCCCAGCATTTT. Amino acid sequence: CASSSDDVKLGDQPQHF.

This clonotype was observed a handful of times. The genes are TRBV13 and TRBJ2-1; D uncertain. Germline CDR1 PRHDT, CDR2 FYEKMQ (reference sequence). V lost 3 bases to trimming and J lost 1 base, with 7 bases between them. The CDR3 consists of 14 residues. CDR3 in amino acids: CASSLLRSYNEQFF. In DNA, the CDR3 is TGTGCCAGCAGCTTGCTCAGGTCCTACAATGAGCAGTTCTTC.

The gene calls are TRBV29-1 and TRBJ2-7, with TRBD1 matching over 9 bases. V was clipped by 4 bases and J by 2 bases; unmatched bases: 9. CDR1 is SQVTM and CDR2 is ANQGSEA in the germline V gene. The CDR3 is 15 residues long. The DNA of the CDR3 is TGCAGCGTTGTATACCCGACAGGGGGGACCTACGAGCAGTACTTC. Protein product: CSVVYPTGGTYEQYF.

J is TRBJ1-1 and V is TRBV4-1; the D is unclear. The germline V and J ends were trimmed by 0 bases and 5 bases, with 13 bases remaining between them. This CDR3 is 15 amino acids long. Germline CDR1 MGHRA, CDR2 YSYEKL. In DNA form, the CDR3 reads TGCGCCAGCAGCCAAGAAGTGGCAGGTGGGACTGAAGCTTTCTTT. This gives the protein CASSQEVAGGTEAFF.

This rearrangement joins TRBV9 to TRBJ1-1, with D unresolved. Per germline, CDR1 SGDLS and CDR2 YYNGEE. CDR3 length equals 15 residues. Trimming removed 5 bases from V and 0 bases from J, with 14 bases in between. The CDR3 loop reads CASSDKAGLNTEAFF. Written as DNA, the CDR3 is TGTGCCAGCAGTGACAAAGCAGGCCTGAACACTGAAGCTTTCTTT.

This clonotype has a handful of counts. The chain joins TRBV20-1 to TRBJ1-2; 8 nucleotides line up with TRBD1. The V and J ends lost 6 bases and 8 bases, in that order; junction bases with no gene match: 8. Per germline, CDR1 DFQATT and CDR2 SNEGSKA (reference sequence). The CDR3 runs to 12 residues. The CDR3 loop reads CSATDRDGGYTF. CDR3 bases: TGCAGTGCCACGGACAGGGACGGCGGCTACACCTTC.

The chain is built from TRBV29-1 and TRBJ1-3; 7 nucleotides agree with TRBD1. The trim removed 0 bases at V and 2 bases at J, leaving 4 bases unmatched. Germline CDR1 reads SQVTM; CDR2 reads ANQGSEA. The CDR3 has 15 residues. CDR3 in DNA: TGCAGCGTTGAAGAAAGGGGGCAGCCTGGAAACACCATATATTTT. This translates into CSVEERGQPGNTIYF.

This clonotype has at least ten counts. The chain joins TRBV7-6 to TRBJ2-1; possibly TRBD2 for D (6 bases). This CDR3 contains 15 residues. CDR1 and CDR2 (germline): SGHVS, FNYEAQ. The V end was cut by 3 bases, the J end by 0 bases, with 9 bases between. The DNA for the CDR3 is TGTGCCAGCAGCTTCGGGACTCCCTCCTACAATGAGCAGTTCTTC. This sequence encodes CASSFGTPSYNEQFF.

The chain combines TRBV28 with TRBJ2-3; 7 positions match TRBD2. The CDR3 has 15 amino acids. Germline CDR1 and CDR2: MDHEN and SYDVKM. The V segment lost 10 bases and the J segment 3 bases; nucleotides outside the gene matches: 13. CDR3 sequence: CAMSLGRGSTDTQYF. CDR3 in DNA: TGTGCCATGAGTTTGGGGCGGGGGAGTACAGATACGCAGTATTTT.